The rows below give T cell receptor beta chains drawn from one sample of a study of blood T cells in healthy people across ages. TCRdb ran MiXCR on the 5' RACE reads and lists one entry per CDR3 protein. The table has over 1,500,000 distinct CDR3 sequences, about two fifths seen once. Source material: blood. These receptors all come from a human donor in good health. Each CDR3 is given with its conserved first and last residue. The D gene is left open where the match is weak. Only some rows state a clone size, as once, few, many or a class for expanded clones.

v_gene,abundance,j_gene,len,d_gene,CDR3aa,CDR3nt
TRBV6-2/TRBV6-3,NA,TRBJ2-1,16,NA,CASRTGDLPSYNEQFF,TGTGCCAGCAGGACAGGCGACCTTCCTTCCTACAATGAGCAGTTCTTC
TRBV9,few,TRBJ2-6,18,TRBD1,CASSGIQGAVSGANVLTF,TGTGCCAGCAGCGGGATTCAGGGGGCCGTGTCTGGGGCCAACGTCCTGACTTTC
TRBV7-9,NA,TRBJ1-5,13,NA,CASSLGDSQPQHF,TGTGCCAGCAGCCTGGGGGATAGTCAGCCCCAGCATTTT
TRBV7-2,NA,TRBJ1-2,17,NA,CASSPSQGRGGVYGYTF,TGTGCCAGCAGCCCCTCCCAAGGAAGGGGTGGGGTGTATGGCTACACCTTC
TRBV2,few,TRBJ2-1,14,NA,CASTAILAQGVQFF,TGTGCCAGCACCGCTATATTAGCTCAAGGTGTGCAGTTCTTC
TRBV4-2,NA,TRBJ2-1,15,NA,CASSQTRPNYNEQFF,TGTGCCAGCAGCCAAACCCGACCAAACTACAATGAGCAGTTCTTC
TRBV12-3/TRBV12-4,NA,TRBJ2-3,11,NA,CASSLKYTQYF,TGTGCCAGCAGTTTGAAGTATACGCAGTATTTT
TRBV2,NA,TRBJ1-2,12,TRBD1,CASGRTGQGYTF,TGTGCCAGCGGACGGACAGGGCAAGGCTACACCTTC
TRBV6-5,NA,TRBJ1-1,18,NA,CASSYLGILGASQTEAFF,TGTGCCAGCAGTTACCTAGGAATTTTAGGGGCGTCCCAAACTGAAGCTTTCTTT
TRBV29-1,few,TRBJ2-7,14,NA,CSVWRDSYSYEQYF,TGCAGCGTCTGGCGGGACAGCTACTCCTACGAGCAGTACTTC
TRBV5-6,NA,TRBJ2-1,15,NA,CASSLTPQGGHEQFF,TGTGCCAGCAGCTTAACTCCCCAGGGTGGACACGAGCAGTTCTTC
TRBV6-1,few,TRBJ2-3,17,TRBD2,CASRNEWRGIDTDTQYF,TGTGCCAGCAGAAACGAGTGGCGGGGGATAGACACAGATACGCAGTATTTT
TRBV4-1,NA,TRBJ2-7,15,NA,CASSQYPGLTYEQYF,TGCGCCAGCAGCCAATATCCGGGACTTACCTACGAGCAGTACTTC
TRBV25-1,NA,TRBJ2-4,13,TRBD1,CASSHPGTGQRYF,TGTGCCAGCAGCCACCCTGGGACAGGGCAAAGGTACTTC
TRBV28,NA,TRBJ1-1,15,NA,CASSSVGGMNTEAFF,TGTGCCAGCAGTTCCGTGGGCGGCATGAACACTGAAGCTTTCTTT
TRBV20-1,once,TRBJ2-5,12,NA,CSARKDQETRYF,TGCAGTGCTAGGAAAGACCAAGAGACCCGGTACTTC
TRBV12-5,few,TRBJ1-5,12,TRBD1,CATKGAGQPQHF,TGTGCTACCAAGGGGGCCGGCCAGCCCCAGCATTTT
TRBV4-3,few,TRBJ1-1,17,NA,CASSQDIQVIPNTEAFF,TGCGCCAGCAGCCAAGATATTCAGGTAATACCGAACACTGAAGCTTTCTTT
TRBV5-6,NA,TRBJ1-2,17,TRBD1,CTSSLMTGNQECYGYTF,TGTACCAGCAGCTTGATGACAGGGAACCAGGAGTGTTATGGCTACACCTTC
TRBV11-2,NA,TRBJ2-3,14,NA,CASSPFHGADTQYF,TGTGCCAGCAGCCCTTTTCACGGGGCCGATACGCAGTATTTT
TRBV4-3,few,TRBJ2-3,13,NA,CASSQTDADTQYF,TGCGCCAGCAGCCAAACGGACGCAGATACGCAGTATTTT
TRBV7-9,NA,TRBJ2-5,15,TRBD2,CASSARRGGRETQYF,TGTGCCAGCAGCGCCCGTCGGGGGGGCCGGGAGACCCAGTACTTC
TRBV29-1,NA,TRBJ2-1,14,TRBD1,CSVEAGTGGGEQFF,TGCAGCGTTGAAGCCGGGACAGGGGGGGGAGAGCAGTTCTTC
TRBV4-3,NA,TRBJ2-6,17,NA,CASSQDPEYSGANVLTF,TGCGCCAGCAGCCAAGATCCGGAGTACTCTGGGGCCAACGTCCTGACTTTC
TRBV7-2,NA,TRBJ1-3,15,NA,CASSYRTSSGNTIYF,TGTGCCAGCAGCTACCGGACGAGCTCTGGAAACACCATATATTTT
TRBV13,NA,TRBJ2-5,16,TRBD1,CASSSRGTGGRETQYF,TGTGCCAGCAGCTCAAGAGGGACAGGGGGCAGGGAGACCCAGTACTTC
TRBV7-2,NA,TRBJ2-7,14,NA,CASSLGGSNNEQYF,TGTGCCAGCAGCTTAGGGGGATCCAACAATGAGCAGTACTTC
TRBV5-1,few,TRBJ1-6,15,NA,CASRLDGAYNSPLHF,TGCGCCAGCAGACTTGACGGGGCCTATAATTCACCCCTCCACTTT
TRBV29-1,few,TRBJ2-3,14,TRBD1,CSVEGDRGPDTQYF,TGCAGCGTTGAGGGGGACAGGGGACCAGATACGCAGTATTTT
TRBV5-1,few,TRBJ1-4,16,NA,CASGPPYTGQGEKLFF,TGCGCCAGCGGACCCCCGTACACCGGGCAGGGCGAAAAACTGTTTTTT
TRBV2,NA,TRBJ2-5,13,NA,CASSSDYVETQYF,TGTGCCAGCAGTTCTGACTACGTAGAGACCCAGTACTTC
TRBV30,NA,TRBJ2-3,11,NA,CAWSWGDTQYF,TGTGCCTGGAGTTGGGGAGATACGCAGTATTTT
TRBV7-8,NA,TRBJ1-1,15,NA,CASSFSASMNTEAFF,TGTGCCAGCAGCTTTTCGGCGTCAATGAACACTGAAGCTTTCTTT
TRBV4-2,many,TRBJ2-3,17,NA,CASSQELKGVGTDTQYF,TGTGCCAGCAGCCAAGAACTTAAGGGGGTTGGCACAGATACGCAGTATTTT
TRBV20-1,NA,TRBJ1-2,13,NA,CSASRTPNYGYTF,TGCAGTGCTTCGCGGACGCCAAACTATGGCTACACCTTC
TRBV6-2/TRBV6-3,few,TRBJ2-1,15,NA,CASSTRTQVGNEQFF,TGTGCCAGCAGCACCCGGACCCAGGTGGGGAATGAGCAGTTCTTC